This passage covers 30 T cell receptor beta chains from one sample sequenced in a study of CD8 T cells in ankylosing spondylitis (dated by TCRdb to about 2017). Libraries were made using 5' RACE. The instrument was an Illumina HiSeq 2500. TCRdb cleaned the public reads at Q25 with fastp, built clones with MiXCR and kept in-frame beta chains. One record per CDR3 amino acid sequence lists the most common genes and DNA. Recorded for this sample are some 150,000 distinct CDR3 sequences; around 42% of them occurred a single time. The ten largest clones represent 13% to 15% of the sample. Sequences were obtained from synovial fluid, either unsorted or a sorted T cell fraction (not recorded which). The receptors stem from a male donor with ankylosing spondylitis.

This clonotype has a handful of counts. The chain is built from TRBV6-5 and TRBJ2-7, with TRBD1 identical over 10 bases. Trimming cost V 2 bases and J 4 bases; bases outside gene matches: 8. CDR1 and CDR2 (germline): MNHEY, SVGAGI. This CDR3 is 16 amino acids long. The CDR3 spells CASSYRTGGSIYEQYF. In nucleotides, the CDR3 is TGTGCCAGCAGTTACAGGACAGGGGGGTCGATTTACGAGCAGTACTTC.

The chain is built from TRBV7-9 and TRBJ2-5, with 8 bases fitting TRBD1. In germline, CDR1 is SEHNR, CDR2 FQNEAQ (reference sequence). This CDR3 comprises 17 residues. V dropped 2 bases and J dropped 6; count of bases not matched to a gene: 14. The CDR3 nucleotides read TGTGCCAGCAGCTTATCTCGCGACAGGGGCGTCAAGAAGACCCAGTACTTC. Protein: CASSLSRDRGVKKTQYF.

The rearrangement uses TRBV6-2 or TRBV6-3 and TRBJ1-5; D is perhaps TRBD1 (5 bases). Germline V gene data show CDR1 as MNHEY and CDR2 as SVGEGT. This CDR3 has 16 amino acids. Trimming took 2 bases from V and 3 from J, leaving 14 bases between them. CDR3 sequence: CASSYLGTAPNQPQHF. Written as DNA, the CDR3 is TGTGCCAGCAGTTACCTCGGGACCGCGCCCAATCAGCCCCAGCATTTT.

This chain links TRBV4-1 with TRBJ1-6; D is perhaps TRBD1 (5 bases). CDR3 length: 17 residues. Germline assignment: CDR1 MGHRA and CDR2 YSYEKL. The V and J ends lost 4 bases and 14 bases respectively, with 27 bases between them. CDR3 sequence: CASSPRVYSWGWWALHF. The CDR3 DNA sequence: TGCGCCAGCAGCCCACGCGTATACAGTTGGGGGTGGTGGGCCCTCCACTTT.

This clonotype came up a few times. The junction departs from germline at one end; a sequencing error may be responsible. The V gene is TRBV7-7, the J gene TRBJ2-1; no firm D call. This CDR3 is built from 14 residues. Germline assignment: CDR1 SSHAT and CDR2 FNYEAQ (reference sequence). CDR3 sequence reads: CASSLAGRRDEQFF. CDR3 sequence (DNA): TGTGCTAGCAGCTTAGCAGGCAGGAGAGATGAGCAGTTCTTC. The whole variable domain, filled in from reference TRBV7-7 and TRBJ2-1, reads GAGVSQSPRYKVTKRGQDVTLRCDPISSHATLYWYQQALGQGPEFLTYFNYEAQPDKSGLPSDRFSAERPEGSISTLTIQRTEQRDSAMYRCASSLAGRRDEQFFGPGTRLTVL.

This clonotype was picked up a small number of times. The chain carries TRBV6-1 and TRBJ1-5; D is unresolved. V was clipped by 6 bases and J by 3 bases, with 9 bases between them. CDR1 MNHNS and CDR2 SASEGT come from the germline V gene. This CDR3 is 13 amino acids long. In DNA form, the CDR3 reads TGTGCCAGCAGCTCTGGCCCCAATCAGCCCCAGCATTTT. Translated: CASSSGPNQPQHF.

The chain recombines TRBV7-3 with TRBJ2-1, with D perhaps assigned TRBD1 or TRBD2 (6 bases each). V was pared by 5 bases and J by 2 bases, with 19 bases between. Germline CDR1 SGHTA, CDR2 FQGTGA. This CDR3 has 17 amino acids. In nucleotides, the CDR3 is TGTGCCAGCAGCCCCCGGGGGCACTGGTCAGCCTACAATGAGCAGTTCTTC. Translated, it gives CASSPRGHWSAYNEQFF. The full variable domain, with the rest looked up from reference TRBV7-3 and TRBJ2-1, is GAGVSQTPSNKVTEKGKYVELRCDPISGHTALYWYRQSLGQGPEFLIYFQGTGAADDSGLPNDRFFAVRPEGSVSTLKIQRTERGDSAVYLCASSPRGHWSAYNEQFFGPGTRLTVL.

The sample holds many counts of this clonotype. The rearrangement links TRBV7-8 to TRBJ2-1, with no clear D. The CDR3 has 16 residues. Germline V gene data show CDR1 as SGHVS and CDR2 as FQNEAQ. Trimming took off 5 bases at V and 8 bases at J, with 22 bases between the two ends. CDR3 loop: CASSLFRNLRVHEQFF. The CDR3 coding sequence is TGTGCCAGCAGCCTTTTCCGCAACCTCCGAGTTCATGAGCAGTTCTTC.

The genes are TRBV7-4 and TRBJ2-2, with D perhaps matching TRBD1 (6 bases). There are 15 residues in the CDR3. CDR1 and CDR2 from the germline V gene are SGHVT and SQSDAQ. V was pared by 6 bases and J by 3 bases, with 14 bases between. DNA of the CDR3: TGTGCCAGCAGACCGACAGGAAAACACACCGGGGAGCTGTTTTTT. It codes for CASRPTGKHTGELFF.

This clonotype was counted once. The V gene is TRBV20-1, the J gene TRBJ2-2, with 8 bases aligning to TRBD2. Trimming at V came to 3 bases and at J to 3 bases, leaving 6 bases not matched to a gene. This CDR3 is built from 15 residues. Germline CDR1 is DFQATT and CDR2 is SNEGSKA (reference sequence). In nucleotides, the CDR3 is TGCAGTGCTAGGAGGGCGGGAGGCTACACCGGGGAGCTGTTTTTT. It encodes CSARRAGGYTGELFF.

This clonotype was observed at least ten times. This chain uses TRBV4-2 with TRBJ1-1, with D maybe TRBD1 (5 bases). Trimming took off 4 bases at V and 7 bases at J, with 16 bases between the two ends. The CDR3 sequence is 14 residues long. Per germline, CDR1 LGHNA and CDR2 YNFKEQ. For the CDR3, the DNA is TGTGCCAGCAGCCCCCGGGGGGAGGGTTTTGAAGCTTTCTTT. Its protein is CASSPRGEGFEAFF.

CDR3: CASSVDGGTDTQYF. The CDR3 DNA reads TGTGCCAGCAGCGTAGATGGTGGTACAGATACGCAGTATTTT. V usage is TRBV9 and J usage is TRBJ2-3; D gene ambiguous. From germline, CDR1 is SGDLS and CDR2 YYNGEE. V was clipped by 0 bases and J by 3 bases, with 8 bases between them. The CDR3 loop spans 14 amino acids.

V gene TRBV4-3 combines with J gene TRBJ2-3, with 8 bases matching TRBD1. The CDR3 totals 15 residues. Germline loops: CDR1 LGHNA, CDR2 YSLEER. Losses at the gene ends were 0 bases for V and 3 bases for J; bases not matched to a gene: 2. This CDR3 is CASSQDRGRTDTQYF. CDR3 nucleotide sequence: TGCGCCAGCAGCCAAGACAGGGGGCGAACAGATACGCAGTATTTT.

In this sample, this clonotype turned up a few times. The chain employs TRBV5-1 and TRBJ2-5; 9 bases are a match to TRBD1. The germline V gene encodes CDR1 SGHRS and CDR2 YFSETQ. V shed 4 bases and J 3 bases; nucleotides not matched to a gene: 7. This CDR3 spans 15 amino acids. CDR3 region: CASSIPGTGKETQYF. In nucleotides, the CDR3 is TGCGCCAGCAGCATTCCCGGGACAGGGAAAGAGACCCAGTACTTC.

The chain recombines TRBV29-1 with TRBJ1-3, with 8 bases matching TRBD1. Germline V CDR1 and CDR2: SQVTM, ANQGSEA. The trim removed 2 bases at V and 4 bases at J, leaving 7 bases unmatched. This CDR3 contains 15 residues. CDR3 protein: CSVESGTGGGNTIYF. The CDR3 bases are TGCAGCGTTGAAAGCGGGACAGGCGGAGGAAACACCATATATTTT.

The chain recombines TRBV7-9 with TRBJ2-7, with D unresolved. The V end was cut by 5 bases, the J end by 1 base, with 9 bases between. This CDR3 is built from 13 residues. Germline V gene lookup returns CDR1 SEHNR and CDR2 FQNEAQ (reference sequence). CDR3 protein: CASSPTISYEQYF. The CDR3 DNA reads TGTGCCAGCAGCCCCACGATATCCTACGAGCAGTACTTC.

This clonotype was recorded a few times. The rearrangement joins TRBV20-1 to TRBJ2-1; TRBD2 agrees at 13 bases. The CDR3 has 18 residues. Trimming at V came to 2 bases and at J to 1 base, leaving 8 bases not matched to a gene. The germline gives CDR1 DFQATT, CDR2 SNEGSKA (reference sequence). CDR3 DNA sequence: TGCAGTGCTAGACCCGGACTAGCGGGAGACGTATCCTACAATGAGCAGTTCTTC. Protein: CSARPGLAGDVSYNEQFF.

The rearrangement joins TRBV23-1 to TRBJ2-6; D unresolved. TRBV23-1 is an ORF for which the function is uncertain. V gave up 2 bases and J gave up 0 bases, with 11 bases separating them. This CDR3 has 17 amino acids. The CDR3 spells CASSQTKDPSGANVLTF. The CDR3 DNA reads TGCGCCAGCAGTCAAACCAAGGATCCCTCTGGGGCCAACGTCCTGACTTTC.

At least ten counts were recorded for this clonotype. This chain joins TRBV27 and TRBJ2-7; 8 positions agree with TRBD1. The germline V gene has CDR1 MNHEY and CDR2 SMNVEV (reference sequence). V was pared by 5 bases and J by 4 bases, with 10 bases of the junction left unmatched. The CDR3 totals 15 residues. This CDR3 reads CASSAQGQGWYEQYF. The DNA of the CDR3 is TGTGCCAGCAGTGCGCAAGGACAGGGCTGGTACGAGCAGTACTTC.

The CDR3, as DNA: TGTGCCAGCAGTTTAATCCTAGACTTGAATGAGCAGTTCTTC. It specifies CASSLILDLNEQFF. The genes are TRBV27 and TRBJ2-1; D is unresolved. This CDR3 region has 14 residues. The V gene lost 2 bases and the J gene lost 7 bases, with 12 bases spanning the gap. Germline lookup yields CDR1 MNHEY and CDR2 SMNVEV (reference sequence).

This clonotype has only a few counts. The chain couples TRBV6-2 or TRBV6-3 to TRBJ2-7, with D perhaps matching TRBD2 (5 bases). V was cut by 3 bases and J by 2 bases, with 17 bases left in between. The CDR3 is 16 amino acids. Germline CDR1 is MNHEY and CDR2 is SVGEGT. The CDR3 here is CASSYRPGTEAYEQYF. The CDR3, as DNA: TGTGCCAGCAGTTATCGTCCGGGAACAGAAGCCTACGAGCAGTACTTC.

The chain recombines TRBV20-1 with TRBJ2-7; the match to TRBD2 covers 11 bases. CDR1 and CDR2 (germline): DFQATT, SNEGSKA (reference sequence). The CDR3 loop spans 12 amino acids. The DNA of the CDR3 is TGCAGCACTAGCGGGAGAGTATACGAGCAGTACTTC. Translating gives CSTSGRVYEQYF.

The chain links TRBV6-5 to TRBJ1-2; 7 nucleotides align to TRBD1. This CDR3 has 13 amino acids. Trimming took 2 bases from V and 7 from J; bases not matched to a gene: 4. Looked up from germline, CDR1 is MNHEY and CDR2 is SVGAGI. The DNA for the CDR3 is TGTGCCAGCAGTTACGAGGGGGCGGGTGGCTACACCTTC. It specifies CASSYEGAGGYTF.

This clonotype was counted once. This rearrangement joins TRBV11-2 to TRBJ2-7, with D perhaps TRBD2 (5 bases). Germline CDR1 SGHAT, CDR2 FQNNGV. V was pared by 3 bases and J by 0 bases, with 12 bases between. This CDR3 spans 15 amino acids. The CDR3 sequence: CASSFVDGSSYEQYF. The CDR3 DNA follows: TGTGCCAGCAGCTTTGTGGATGGGAGCTCCTACGAGCAGTACTTC.

This chain joins TRBV7-9 and TRBJ2-5, with 12 nucleotides matching TRBD2. Germline CDR1 SEHNR, CDR2 FQNEAQ (reference sequence). The CDR3 loop spans 16 amino acids. The junction had 4 bases not matched to a gene; V was cut back by 5 bases and J by 0 bases. CDR3 coding DNA: TGTGCCAGCAGCCAGAGGACTAGCGGGAACCAAGAGACCCAGTACTTC. Amino acids: CASSQRTSGNQETQYF.

In its sample, this clonotype was seen a few times. V usage is TRBV6-1 and J usage is TRBJ1-1; D perhaps matches TRBD1 (5 bases). This CDR3 spans 15 amino acids. Per germline, CDR1 MNHNS and CDR2 SASEGT. V was shortened by 1 base and J by 5 bases, with 14 bases between the two germline ends. The CDR3 sequence is CASSEVPGYLTEAFF. CDR3 coding DNA: TGTGCCAGCAGTGAAGTTCCAGGGTATTTGACTGAAGCTTTCTTT.

This clonotype was detected a few times. This chain joins TRBV5-1 and TRBJ2-7; TRBD2 might be the D (7 bases). Trimming took 3 bases from V and 2 from J, leaving 12 bases between them. CDR3 size: 14 residues. In germline, CDR1 is SGHRS, CDR2 YFSETQ. The CDR3 reads CASSWGRGPYEQYF. DNA of the CDR3: TGCGCCAGCAGCTGGGGGCGGGGGCCCTACGAGCAGTACTTC.

V is TRBV4-1 and J is TRBJ2-1; 10 nucleotides line up with TRBD2. V lost 1 base and J lost 9; bases outside the gene matches: 15. This CDR3 is 18 amino acids long. Germline loops: CDR1 MGHRA, CDR2 YSYEKL. CDR3 nucleotides: TGCGCCAGCAGCCAAGGCATCGAAGGTCCTAGCGGGAGAGGTGAGCAGTTCTTC. Its translation: CASSQGIEGPSGRGEQFF.

This clonotype was recorded a few times. The chain recombines TRBV4-3 with TRBJ2-7, with a possible D match to TRBD2 (5 bases). The V end was cut by 3 bases, the J end by 5 bases, with 14 bases between. This CDR3 contains 14 residues. Germline CDR1 and CDR2: LGHNA and YSLEER. CDR3: CASSQVDAGDEQYF. The DNA for the CDR3 is TGCGCCAGCAGCCAGGTGGACGCCGGGGACGAGCAGTACTTC.

The J gene is TRBJ2-7, the V gene TRBV9, with TRBD2 as a possible D gene (5 bases). With 0 bases removed from V and 0 bases from J, the gap between germline ends came to 7 bases. Looked up from germline, CDR1 is SGDLS and CDR2 is YYNGEE. The CDR3 runs 14 residues. In DNA, the CDR3 is TGTGCCAGCAGCGTAGGAGGGAGCTCCTACGAGCAGTACTTC. This sequence encodes CASSVGGSSYEQYF.